The 20 T cell receptor beta chains given below trace back to one sample, sequenced in a study of blood T cell repertoires in COVID-19. Here immunoSEQ multiplex PCR was the method, and the copy in TCRdb shows in-frame clones only, minus some. The table lists tens of thousands of clones, 82% of them singletons, with approximately 14% in the top ten. The sequencing sample was made of peripheral blood. Receptor source: a woman older than 75 with acute or convalescent COVID-19.

This chain joins TRBV18 and TRBJ2-3; D possibly corresponds to TRBD2 (5 bases). Trimming took off 6 bases at V and 1 base at J, with 14 bases between the two ends. This CDR3 is 15 amino acids long. Germline CDR1 is KGHSH and CDR2 is LQKENI. CDR3 protein: CASSLAPGGTDTQYF. CDR3 bases: TGTGCCAGCTCCCTCGCACCCGGGGGCACAGATACGCAGTATTTT.

This clone was counted ten times or more. The V call is TRBV28, the J call TRBJ2-7; 9 bases are shared with TRBD2. The trim removed 8 bases at V and 0 bases at J, leaving 2 bases unmatched. The CDR3 sequence is 13 residues long. Looked up from germline, CDR1 is MDHEN and CDR2 is SYDVKM. In DNA, the CDR3 is TGTGCCAGCTATAGCGGGAGCTCCTACGAGCAGTACTTC. Translation gives CASYSGSSYEQYF.

J is TRBJ2-3 and V is TRBV7-6, with 12 bases lining up with TRBD2. CDR1 SGHVS and CDR2 FNYEAQ come from the germline V gene. J lost 1 base, V lost 1 base, and 6 bases had no gene match. The CDR3 runs to 18 residues. The CDR3 sequence is CASSLGLAGGPGTDTQYF. The CDR3 region has the DNA TGTGCCAGCAGCTTAGGGCTAGCGGGAGGGCCGGGCACAGATACGCAGTATTTT.

The chain is built from TRBV12-3 or TRBV12-4 and TRBJ2-7; 11 bases are a match to TRBD1. The CDR3 contains 13 residues. V shed 6 bases and J 7 bases; nucleotides not matched to a gene: 5. For the CDR3, the DNA is TGTGCCAGCAGAGGACAGGGGGCGGGGGAGCAGTACTTC. Encoded protein: CASRGQGAGEQYF.

The V call is TRBV3-1 (or the pseudogene TRBV3-2), the J call TRBJ1-5, with 8 bases lining up with TRBD1. J lost 4 bases, V lost 4 bases, and 6 bases had no gene match. The germline gives CDR1 LGHDT, CDR2 YNNKEL (reference sequence). The CDR3 length is 15 residues. The CDR3 DNA reads as TGTGCCAGCAGCCCTGGGACAGGAAATAATCAGCCCCAGCATTTT. Amino acid sequence: CASSPGTGNNQPQHF.

This chain links TRBV5-1 with TRBJ2-3, with D tentatively TRBD2 (7 bases). Germline V gene data show CDR1 as SGHRS and CDR2 as YFSETQ. The CDR3 contains 14 residues. The V end was cut by 3 bases, the J end by 4 bases, with 12 bases between. The CDR3 spells CASSWGGAADTQYF. The CDR3 DNA sequence: TGCGCCAGCAGCTGGGGGGGGGCGGCAGATACGCAGTATTTT.

This chain links TRBV18 with TRBJ1-4; 9 nucleotides line up with TRBD1. CDR1 KGHSH and CDR2 LQKENI come from the germline V gene. The V and J ends lost 3 bases and 8 bases, in that order; junction bases with no gene match: 7. The CDR3 is made up of 15 amino acids. The CDR3 DNA reads TGTGCCAGCTCACCCCGGACAGGGGCACAGGAAAAACTGTTTTTT. This codes for CASSPRTGAQEKLFF.

This chain uses TRBV20-1 with TRBJ2-3, with 10 bases lining up with TRBD2. Germline loops: CDR1 DFQATT, CDR2 SNEGSKA (reference sequence). This CDR3 region has 17 residues. J lost 3 bases, V lost 3 bases, and 12 bases had no gene match. The CDR3 reads CSASLMGLAGVTDTQYF. In nucleotides, the CDR3 is TGCAGTGCTAGTTTAATGGGCCTAGCGGGAGTTACAGATACGCAGTATTTT.

Comments on this clone: At the DNA level, this CDR3 is encoded by other sequences in the same sample as well. V is TRBV9 and J is TRBJ1-1; D gene uncertain. In germline, CDR1 is SGDLS, CDR2 YYNGEE. V was shortened by 4 bases and J by 14 bases, with 18 bases between the two germline ends. The CDR3 contains 12 residues. The CDR3 DNA is TGTGCCAGCAGCCCCAGGACTGGACGAGCCTTCTTT. Its translation: CASSPRTGRAFF.

This clone was seen a handful of times. The chain recombines TRBV28 with TRBJ2-2, with 10 bases lining up with TRBD1. Per the germline V gene, CDR1 is MDHEN and CDR2 is SYDVKM. This CDR3 contains 16 residues. With V trimmed by 6 bases and J by 1 base, 5 bases remained unmatched. The CDR3 nucleotides read TGTGCCAGCAGGCGACAGGGGGCACAGAACACCGGGGAGCTGTTTTTT. This gives the protein CASRRQGAQNTGELFF.

CDR3 loop: CASSRDRGRSETQYF. In nucleotides, the CDR3 is TGTGCCAGCTCCCGGGACAGGGGGCGCTCGGAGACCCAGTACTTC. V and J are TRBV7-2 and TRBJ2-5, with 12 bases matching TRBD1. The germline gives CDR1 SGHTA, CDR2 FQGNSA. The V gene end was trimmed by 8 bases and the J gene end by 5 bases; junction bases not matched to a gene: 9. The CDR3 consists of 15 residues.

In this sample, this clone is medium-sized. V and J are TRBV7-9 and TRBJ2-4; D gene unclear. Trimming removed 0 bases from V and 7 bases from J, with 7 bases in between. This CDR3 spans 13 amino acids. CDR1 is SEHNR, CDR2 FQNEAQ, per germline (reference sequence). The CDR3 loop reads CASSLAAGNIQYF. The CDR3 DNA sequence: TGTGCCAGCAGCTTAGCGGCTGGTAACATTCAGTACTTC. The complete variable domain, with remaining parts taken from reference TRBV7-9 and TRBJ2-4, reads DTGVSQNPRHKITKRGQNVTFRCDPISEHNRLYWYRQTLGQGPEFLTYFQNEAQLEKSRLLSDRFSAERPKGSFSTLEIQRTEQGDSAMYLCASSLAAGNIQYFGAGTRLSVL.

The rearrangement uses TRBV7-2 and TRBJ2-6; weak D call: TRBD2 (6 bases). Trimming cost V 7 bases and J 4 bases, with 17 bases left between them. Germline CDR1 is SGHTA and CDR2 is FQGNSA. There are 16 residues in the CDR3. The CDR3 loop is CASTNLGGTGANVLTF. CDR3 nucleotide sequence: TGTGCCAGCACCAACTTAGGAGGGACCGGGGCCAACGTCCTGACTTTC.

The chain recombines TRBV7-2 with TRBJ2-5, with D unresolved. The V and J ends lost 5 bases and 7 bases respectively, with 20 bases between them. The CDR3 loop spans 15 amino acids. Germline CDR1 reads SGHTA; CDR2 reads FQGNSA. CDR3 region: CASSPRPRRLGTQYF. CDR3 in DNA: TGTGCCAGCAGCCCAAGACCAAGGCGCCTAGGGACCCAGTACTTC.

This sequence joins TRBV5-4 and TRBJ2-7; maybe TRBD2 (5 bases). Germline values: CDR1 SGHNT, CDR2 YYREEE (reference sequence). The CDR3 runs to 13 residues. The V end was cut by 1 base, the J end by 3 bases, with 8 bases between. For the CDR3, the DNA is TGTGCCAGCAGCTTGCGACTAAACTACGAGCAGTACTTC. It specifies CASSLRLNYEQYF.

This clone turned up a few times. The J gene is TRBJ2-7, the V gene TRBV10-1; D possibly corresponds to TRBD1 (5 bases). Germline assignment: CDR1 WNHNN and CDR2 SYGVQD (reference sequence). V was pared by 2 bases and J by 2 bases, with 13 bases between. This CDR3 has 15 residues. The CDR3 loop reads CASSERQGGAYEQYF. The CDR3 region has the DNA TGCGCCAGCAGTGAGAGGCAGGGTGGGGCCTACGAGCAGTACTTC.

This chain connects TRBV7-9 to TRBJ2-7; 10 bases map to TRBD2. Germline-derived CDR1 and CDR2 are SEHNR and FQNEAQ (reference sequence). With V trimmed by 5 bases and J by 4 bases, 8 bases remained unmatched. The CDR3 extends over 15 amino acids. This chain's CDR3 is CASSRPSGSVYEQYF. CDR3 nucleotides: TGTGCCAGCAGCCGCCCTAGCGGGAGTGTGTACGAGCAGTACTTC.

The chain is built from TRBV19 and TRBJ2-7, with 11 bases lining up with TRBD1. V was clipped by 7 bases and J by 3 bases; unmatched bases: 8. The germline V gene has CDR1 LNHDA and CDR2 SQIVND (reference sequence). The CDR3 runs 15 residues. CDR3 in amino acids: CASTPGTGGFYEQYF. CDR3 DNA sequence: TGTGCCAGTACCCCCGGGACAGGGGGTTTCTACGAGCAGTACTTC.

The chain carries TRBV2 and TRBJ2-1; TRBD2 matches at 9 bases. With V trimmed by 7 bases and J by 4 bases, 8 bases remained unmatched. The length of the CDR3 is 15 residues. Germline CDR1 and CDR2: SNHLY and FYNNEI. CDR3 amino acids: CASKPTSGAYNEQFF. The CDR3 DNA sequence: TGTGCCAGCAAACCGACTAGCGGAGCGTACAATGAGCAGTTCTTC.

This clone was observed a few times. This rearrangement joins TRBV15 to TRBJ1-3; TRBD1 might be the D (6 bases). The CDR3 is made up of 16 amino acids. The germline gives CDR1 LNHNV, CDR2 YYDKDF (reference sequence). V was cut by 0 bases and J by 2 bases, with 11 bases left in between. CDR3 protein: CATSREGGAAGNTIYF. DNA for the CDR3: TGTGCCACCAGCAGAGAGGGGGGGGCCGCTGGAAACACCATATATTTT.